The 13 T cell receptor beta chains below all came from one sample that was sequenced in a study of T cells after yellow fever vaccination. A single record per CDR3 protein comes from TCRdb applying MiXCR to the 5' RACE reads. The sample has 95,000 to 150,000 distinct CDR3 sequences; about 16% are singletons. The source material was CD8+ T cells sorted from PBMCs, sampled 5 days after the yellow fever booster vaccination. All receptors come from a man between 18 and 35 years old who received the YFV17D yellow fever vaccine.

This clonotype occurred a few times. The J gene is TRBJ1-2, the V gene TRBV12-3 or TRBV12-4; a possible D gene is TRBD1 (5 bases). CDR3 length: 13 amino acids. The ends were cut back, 0 bases at V and 7 bases at J, with 9 bases in the middle. The CDR3 spells CASSLATVRGYTF. The CDR3 bases are TGTGCCAGCAGTTTAGCGACAGTGCGTGGCTACACCTTC.

There are a few counts of this clonotype. The chain carries TRBV6-5 and TRBJ2-1, with 11 positions matching TRBD1. V trimming: 2 bases; J trimming: 7 bases; junction bases outside the gene matches: 1. Germline CDR1 and CDR2: MNHEY and SVGAGI. The CDR3 extends over 14 amino acids. Here the CDR3 DNA reads TGTGCCAGCAGTTACGGACAGGGGGCAAATGAGCAGTTCTTC. This codes for CASSYGQGANEQFF.

This clonotype was observed a few times. The J gene is TRBJ2-7, the V gene TRBV20-1; 8 nucleotides match TRBD1. Germline CDR1 is DFQATT and CDR2 is SNEGSKA (reference sequence). With 3 bases clipped from V and 2 bases from J, the junction kept 3 bases outside the gene matches. The CDR3 covers 13 residues. For the CDR3, the DNA is TGCAGTGCTAGGGGCAGGGGGCCCTACGAGCAGTACTTC. Residues: CSARGRGPYEQYF.

This clonotype was counted only a few times. V usage is TRBV27 and J usage is TRBJ1-5; D remains unclear. Germline CDR1 MNHEY, CDR2 SMNVEV (reference sequence). Trimming took off 3 bases at V and 6 bases at J, with 15 bases between the two ends. There are 15 residues in the CDR3. CDR3 loop: CASSFGGKGPQPQHF. CDR3 in DNA: TGTGCCAGCAGTTTTGGAGGGAAAGGGCCTCAGCCCCAGCATTTT.

This CDR3 reads CASSLIYYNEQFF. The DNA of the CDR3 is TGTGCCAGCAGTTTGATCTACTACAATGAGCAGTTCTTC. The rearrangement uses TRBV12-3 or TRBV12-4 and TRBJ2-1, with no clear D. This CDR3 region has 13 residues. Trimming removed 3 bases from V and 3 bases from J, with 6 bases in between.

The rearrangement links TRBV18 to TRBJ2-1; 8 nucleotides line up with TRBD2. This CDR3 is 16 amino acids long. V shed 2 bases, J shed 3 bases, and the junction held 6 bases outside the gene matches. Germline CDR1 KGHSH, CDR2 LQKENI. CDR3 in DNA: TGTGCCAGCTCACCAAGGCGGGAGGTAATCTACAATGAGCAGTTCTTC. Amino acid sequence: CASSPRREVIYNEQFF.

This clonotype was counted only a few times. This rearrangement joins TRBV27 to TRBJ2-1, with 8 bases lining up with TRBD2. Per the germline V gene, CDR1 is MNHEY and CDR2 is SMNVEV (reference sequence). V trimming: 2 bases; J trimming: 10 bases; junction bases outside the gene matches: 10. The CDR3 extends over 15 amino acids. The DNA for the CDR3 is TGTGCCAGCAGTTTAGGGACTAGTTCGATTTGGGAGCAGTTCTTC. As protein: CASSLGTSSIWEQFF.

V is TRBV13 and J is TRBJ1-5; TRBD1 matches at 9 bases. CDR1 and CDR2 (germline): PRHDT, FYEKMQ (reference sequence). This CDR3 contains 17 residues. Trimming cost V 2 bases and J 2 bases; bases outside gene matches: 7. This CDR3 is CASSLSTGGVGNQPQHF. In DNA form, the CDR3 reads TGTGCCAGCAGCTTATCTACAGGGGGCGTCGGCAATCAGCCCCAGCATTTT. Supplemented by reference TRBV13 and TRBJ1-5, the full variable domain reads AAGVIQSPRHLIKEKRETATLKCYPIPRHDTVYWYQQGPGQDPQFLISFYEKMQSDKGSIPDRFSAQQFSDYHSELNMSSLELGDSALYFCASSLSTGGVGNQPQHFGDGTRLSIL.

This clonotype was counted a few times. V and J are TRBV7-9 and TRBJ2-7; weak D call: TRBD1 (6 bases). Per germline, CDR1 SEHNR and CDR2 FQNEAQ (reference sequence). The V end lost 2 bases, the J end lost 6 bases, and 11 bases lay between the germline ends. The CDR3 covers 13 residues. Here the CDR3 reads CASSLTGIREQYV. CDR3 DNA: TGTGCCAGCAGCTTAACAGGGATACGCGAGCAGTACGTC.

A few counts support this clonotype. The chain uses TRBV10-3 and TRBJ2-3, with unresolved D. V lost 7 bases, J lost 2 bases, and 13 bases lay in between. The CDR3 is 14 residues long. Germline loops: CDR1 ENHRY, CDR2 SYGVKD. The CDR3, as DNA: TGTGCCATCAAGGAAGGCAGCGCCACAGATACGCAGTATTTT. As protein: CAIKEGSATDTQYF.

This clonotype has only a few counts. A junction end diverges from the germline sequence, so it may reflect a read error. The chain links TRBV27 to TRBJ1-4, with a weak D call TRBD1 (6 bases). Looked up from germline, CDR1 is MNHEY and CDR2 is SMNVEV (reference sequence). The CDR3 is 16 amino acids. CDR3 nucleotides: TGTGCCAGCAGCTTATCGTATGGTGCGGGGGCGGTAAAACTGTTTTTT. This codes for CASSLSYGAGAVKLFF.

CDR3 sequence reads: CASSYWEGDTEAFF. CDR3 nucleotide sequence: TGTGCCAGCAGTTACTGGGAAGGGGACACTGAAGCTTTCTTT. The V gene is TRBV6-2 or TRBV6-3, the J gene TRBJ1-1; weak D call: TRBD1 (5 bases). V was cut by 1 base and J by 3 bases, with 9 bases left in between. Germline CDR1 is MNHEY and CDR2 is SVGEGT. CDR3 length equals 14 residues.

The sample holds many counts of this clonotype. The chain uses TRBV20-1 and TRBJ2-1; D is unclear. The CDR3 runs 15 residues. In germline, CDR1 is DFQATT, CDR2 SNEGSKA (reference sequence). The V end lost 7 bases, the J end lost 3 bases, and 19 bases lay between the germline ends. The CDR3 DNA is TGCAGTGGCACAGCAAGAAATAGGTTCTACAATGAGCAGTTCTTC. The encoded protein is CSGTARNRFYNEQFF.